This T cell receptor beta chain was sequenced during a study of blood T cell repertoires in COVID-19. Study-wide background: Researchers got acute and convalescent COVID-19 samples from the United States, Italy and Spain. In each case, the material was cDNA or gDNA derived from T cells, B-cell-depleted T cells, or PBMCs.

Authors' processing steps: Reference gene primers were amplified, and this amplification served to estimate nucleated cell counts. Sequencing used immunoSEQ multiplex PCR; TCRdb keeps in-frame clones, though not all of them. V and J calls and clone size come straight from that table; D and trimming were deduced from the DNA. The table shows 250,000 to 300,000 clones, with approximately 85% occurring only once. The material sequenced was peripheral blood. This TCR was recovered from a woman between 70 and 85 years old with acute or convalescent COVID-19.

CDR3 in DNA: TGTGCCAGCAGCGCGACCAGACAGGGTGCTGGCTACACCTTC. Its translation is CASSATRQGAGYTF. The rearrangement links TRBV5-4 to TRBJ1-2; 7 nucleotides align to TRBD1. This CDR3 has 14 amino acids. Germline values: CDR1 SGHNT, CDR2 YYREEE (reference sequence). Trimming took 4 bases from V and 7 from J; bases not matched to a gene: 10.